This TCR beta chain is from a study of shared clonotypes between healthy human individuals. Using immunoSEQ multiplex PCR, the repertoire was profiled, and TCRdb retains in-frame clones only, with some absent. The sample holds under 600,000 clones, roughly four fifths seen once. V was shortened by 2 bases and J by 5 bases, with 19 bases between the two germline ends. CDR1 SGHRS and CDR2 YFSETQ come from the germline V gene. The CDR3 loop spans 16 amino acids. This chain links TRBV5-1 with TRBJ2-5; the D is unclear. The TCR was taken from a woman in her forties in good health. Some clones in this sample may be carry-over from other donors' samples. The sequenced sample consisted of PBMCs. The CDR3 region is CASSFISGPRKETQYF. CDR3 sequence (DNA): TGCGCCAGCAGCTTCATCTCGGGTCCTCGGAAGGAGACCCAGTACTTC.